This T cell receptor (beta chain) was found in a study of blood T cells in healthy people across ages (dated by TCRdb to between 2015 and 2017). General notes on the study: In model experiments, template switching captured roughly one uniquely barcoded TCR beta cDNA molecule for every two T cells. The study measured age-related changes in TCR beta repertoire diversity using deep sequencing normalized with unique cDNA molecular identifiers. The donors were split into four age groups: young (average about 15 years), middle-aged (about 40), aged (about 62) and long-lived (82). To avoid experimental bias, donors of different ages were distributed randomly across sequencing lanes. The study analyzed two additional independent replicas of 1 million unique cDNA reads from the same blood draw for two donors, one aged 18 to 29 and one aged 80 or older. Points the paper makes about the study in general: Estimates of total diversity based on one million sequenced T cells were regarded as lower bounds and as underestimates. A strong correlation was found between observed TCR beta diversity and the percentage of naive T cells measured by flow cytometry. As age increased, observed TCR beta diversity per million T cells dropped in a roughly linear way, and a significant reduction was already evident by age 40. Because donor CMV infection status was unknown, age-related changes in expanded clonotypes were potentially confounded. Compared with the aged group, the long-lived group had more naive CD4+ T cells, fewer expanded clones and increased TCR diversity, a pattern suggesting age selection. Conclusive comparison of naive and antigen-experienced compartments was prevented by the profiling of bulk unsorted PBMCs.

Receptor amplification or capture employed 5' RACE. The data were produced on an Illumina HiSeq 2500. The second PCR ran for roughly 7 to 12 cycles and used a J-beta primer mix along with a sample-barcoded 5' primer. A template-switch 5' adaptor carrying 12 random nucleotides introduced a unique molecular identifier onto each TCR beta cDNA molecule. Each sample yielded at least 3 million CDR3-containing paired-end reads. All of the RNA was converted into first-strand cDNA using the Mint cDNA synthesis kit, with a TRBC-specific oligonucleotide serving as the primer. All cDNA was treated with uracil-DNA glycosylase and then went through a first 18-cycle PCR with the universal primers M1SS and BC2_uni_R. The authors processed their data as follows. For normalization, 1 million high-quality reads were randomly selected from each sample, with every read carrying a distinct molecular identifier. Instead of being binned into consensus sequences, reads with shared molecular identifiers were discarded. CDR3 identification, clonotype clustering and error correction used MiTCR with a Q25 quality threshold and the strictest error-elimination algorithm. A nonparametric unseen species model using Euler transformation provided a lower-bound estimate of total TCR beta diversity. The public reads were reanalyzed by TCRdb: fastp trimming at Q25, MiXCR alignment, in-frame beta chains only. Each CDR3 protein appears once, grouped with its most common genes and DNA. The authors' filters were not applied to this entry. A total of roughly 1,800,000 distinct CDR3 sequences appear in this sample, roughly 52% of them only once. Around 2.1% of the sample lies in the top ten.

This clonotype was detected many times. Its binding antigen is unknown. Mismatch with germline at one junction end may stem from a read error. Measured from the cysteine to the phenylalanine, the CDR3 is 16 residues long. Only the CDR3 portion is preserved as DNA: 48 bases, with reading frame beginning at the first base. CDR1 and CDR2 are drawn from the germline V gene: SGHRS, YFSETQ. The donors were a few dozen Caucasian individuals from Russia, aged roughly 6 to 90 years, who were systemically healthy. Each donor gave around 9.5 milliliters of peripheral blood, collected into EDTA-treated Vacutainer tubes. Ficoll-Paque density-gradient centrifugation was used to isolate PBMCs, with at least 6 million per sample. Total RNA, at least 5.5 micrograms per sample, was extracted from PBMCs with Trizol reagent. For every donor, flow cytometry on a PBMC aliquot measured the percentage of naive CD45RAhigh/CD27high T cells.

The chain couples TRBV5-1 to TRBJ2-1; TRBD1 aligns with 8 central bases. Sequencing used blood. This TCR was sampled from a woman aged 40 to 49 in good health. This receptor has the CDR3 CASSLAGTGSYNEQFF. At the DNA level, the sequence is TGTGCCAGCAGTTTAGCCGGGACAGGCTCCTACAATGAGCAGTTCTTC.